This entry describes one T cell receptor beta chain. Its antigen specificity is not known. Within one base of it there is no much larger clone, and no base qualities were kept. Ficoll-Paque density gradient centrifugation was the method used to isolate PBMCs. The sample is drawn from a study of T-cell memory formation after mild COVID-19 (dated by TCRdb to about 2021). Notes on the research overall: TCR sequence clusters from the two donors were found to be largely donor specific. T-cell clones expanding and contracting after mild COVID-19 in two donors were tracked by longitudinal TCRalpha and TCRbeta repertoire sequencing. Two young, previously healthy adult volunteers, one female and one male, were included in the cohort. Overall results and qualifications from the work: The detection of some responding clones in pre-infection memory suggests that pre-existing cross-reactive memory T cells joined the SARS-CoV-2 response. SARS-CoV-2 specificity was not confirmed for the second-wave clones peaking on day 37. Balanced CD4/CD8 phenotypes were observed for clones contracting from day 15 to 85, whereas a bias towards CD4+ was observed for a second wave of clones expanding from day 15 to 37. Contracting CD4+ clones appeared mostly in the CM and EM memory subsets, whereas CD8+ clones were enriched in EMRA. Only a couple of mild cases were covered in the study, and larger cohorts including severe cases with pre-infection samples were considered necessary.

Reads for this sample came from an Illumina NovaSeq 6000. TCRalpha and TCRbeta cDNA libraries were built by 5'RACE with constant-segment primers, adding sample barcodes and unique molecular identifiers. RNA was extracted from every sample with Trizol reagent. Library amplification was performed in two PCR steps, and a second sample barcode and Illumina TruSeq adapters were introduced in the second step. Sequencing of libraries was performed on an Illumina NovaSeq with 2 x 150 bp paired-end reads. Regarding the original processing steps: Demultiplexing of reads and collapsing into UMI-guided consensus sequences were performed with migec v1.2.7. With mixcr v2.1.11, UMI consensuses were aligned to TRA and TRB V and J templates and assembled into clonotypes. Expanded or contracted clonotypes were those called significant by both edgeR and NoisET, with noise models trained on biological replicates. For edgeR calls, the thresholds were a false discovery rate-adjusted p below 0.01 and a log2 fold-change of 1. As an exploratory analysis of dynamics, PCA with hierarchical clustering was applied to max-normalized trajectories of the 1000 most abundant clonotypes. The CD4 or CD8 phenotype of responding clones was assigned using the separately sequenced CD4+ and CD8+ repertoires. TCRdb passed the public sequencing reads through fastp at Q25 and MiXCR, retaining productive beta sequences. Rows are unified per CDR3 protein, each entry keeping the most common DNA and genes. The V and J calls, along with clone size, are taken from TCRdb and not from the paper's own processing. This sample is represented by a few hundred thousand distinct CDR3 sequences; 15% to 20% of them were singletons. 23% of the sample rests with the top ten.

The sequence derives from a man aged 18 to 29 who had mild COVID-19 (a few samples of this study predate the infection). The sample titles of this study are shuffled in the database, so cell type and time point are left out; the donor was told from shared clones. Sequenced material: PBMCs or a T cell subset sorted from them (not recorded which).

The DNA sequence is given as TGCGCCAGCAGCTTCCAAGGGGAAAAACTGTTTTTT. Its protein reads: CASSFQGEKLFF. The chain couples TRBV5-1 to TRBJ1-4; no D gene call is confident. Taken from cysteine to phenylalanine, the CDR3 has 12 residues. Left in the record is the CDR3 DNA by itself, 36 bases read in frame from the first base. Deletion took 2 bases off V and 8 bases off J, with a span of 7 bases between the germline ends. In the germline V gene, CDR1 corresponds to SGHRS and CDR2 to YFSETQ.